The 23 T cell receptor beta chains in this list originate from one sample, sequenced in a study of T cell changes during pregnancy in multiple sclerosis (dated by TCRdb to about 2019). Libraries came from the immunoSEQ multiplex PCR assay. TCRdb took this table from immuneACCESS and kept in-frame rearrangements with V and J called. Such tables lack part of the clones; where checked against another copy, unresolved V genes explain under half of the gap, and the rest is unexplained. This sample holds around 78,000 clones; roughly 93% were observed only once. The ten largest account for approximately 2.5% of the sample. Sequencing used peripheral blood, obtained in the second trimester of pregnancy. Receptor source: a female donor with multiple sclerosis, enrolled in a pregnancy study.

This clone was counted once. The CDR3 nucleotides read TGTGCCAGCAGTTTAGATCCCGGGACTAGCGGGGGCGAGCAGTACTTC. Amino acid sequence: CASSLDPGTSGGEQYF. The gene calls are TRBV27 and TRBJ2-7; 14 positions match TRBD2. This CDR3 has 16 amino acids. Germline-derived CDR1 and CDR2 are MNHEY and SMNVEV (reference sequence). The junction had 6 bases not matched to a gene; V was cut back by 2 bases and J by 6 bases.

The gene calls are TRBV18 and TRBJ2-3; TRBD1 is a possible D gene (6 bases). The germline V gene has CDR1 KGHSH and CDR2 LQKENI. Trimming shortened V by 4 bases and J by 6 bases, and 11 bases separated the two germline ends. The CDR3 consists of 13 residues. The CDR3 bases are TGTGCCAGCTCACTGAACAGGGCTGATACGCAGTATTTT. This gives the protein CASSLNRADTQYF.

This clone has only one observation. CDR3 region: CASSQAGGTYNEQFF. The DNA of the CDR3 is TGTGCCAGCTCCCAAGCGGGGGGCACCTACAATGAGCAGTTCTTC. The chain is built from TRBV5-8 and TRBJ2-1, with 9 bases aligning to TRBD2. V was clipped by 7 bases and J by 2 bases; unmatched bases: 7. Germline-derived CDR1 and CDR2 are SGHTS and YDEGEE. The CDR3 sequence is 15 residues long.

The chain uses TRBV2 and TRBJ2-7; D not resolved. This CDR3 comprises 12 residues. Germline values: CDR1 SNHLY, CDR2 FYNNEI. V was shortened by 2 bases and J by 3 bases, with 5 bases between the two germline ends. CDR3 in DNA: TGTGCCAGCAGTGAATCATTCTACGAGCAGTACTTC. This gives the protein CASSESFYEQYF.

The gene calls are TRBV27 and TRBJ2-6; TRBD1 is a possible D gene (5 bases). The CDR3 loop spans 16 amino acids. Per germline, CDR1 MNHEY and CDR2 SMNVEV (reference sequence). The V end was cut by 5 bases, the J end by 3 bases, with 14 bases between. The CDR3 loop reads CASSLTWGFGANVLTF. CDR3 sequence (DNA): TGTGCCAGCAGTCTAACTTGGGGCTTTGGGGCCAACGTCCTGACTTTC.

The chain recombines TRBV18 with TRBJ2-7; no clear D gene. The V and J ends lost 5 bases and 1 base respectively, with 15 bases between them. CDR1 is KGHSH and CDR2 is LQKENI in the germline V gene. There are 15 residues in the CDR3. CDR3 sequence reads: CASSAPASRSYEQYF. The CDR3 DNA reads TGTGCCAGCTCAGCCCCCGCGTCTAGATCCTACGAGCAGTACTTC.

The V and J genes are TRBV19 and TRBJ1-1; D not certain. CDR3 length equals 12 residues. Trimming took off 4 bases at V and 2 bases at J, with 5 bases between the two ends. From germline, CDR1 is LNHDA and CDR2 SQIVND (reference sequence). The CDR3 reads CASSRPNTEAFF. CDR3 nucleotide sequence: TGTGCCAGTAGTAGGCCAAACACTGAAGCTTTCTTT.

The V call is TRBV10-3, the J call TRBJ2-7; 8 bases agree with TRBD1. Trimming at V came to 4 bases and at J to 3 bases, leaving 11 bases not matched to a gene. CDR3 size: 16 residues. Germline assignment: CDR1 ENHRY and CDR2 SYGVKD. The CDR3 sequence: CAISGPDRVKLYEQYF. The CDR3 region has the DNA TGTGCCATCAGTGGCCCGGACAGGGTAAAGCTCTACGAGCAGTACTTC.

The V and J genes are TRBV9 and TRBJ2-1; TRBD2 aligns across 9 bases. The germline CDR1 and CDR2 sequences are SGDLS and YYNGEE. With 0 bases clipped from V and 5 bases from J, the junction kept 12 bases outside the gene matches. The CDR3 totals 18 residues. The CDR3 is CASSVVSTSGAPDNEQFF. The DNA for the CDR3 is TGTGCCAGCAGCGTAGTATCGACTAGCGGCGCACCCGACAATGAGCAGTTCTTC.

The chain couples TRBV19 to TRBJ2-7; possible D gene TRBD1, 6 bases. Germline V CDR1 and CDR2: LNHDA, SQIVND (reference sequence). The CDR3 length is 14 residues. Between the trimmed V and J ends, which lost 9 bases and 0 bases, there was a span of 15 bases. As DNA, the CDR3 is TGTGCCAGCTGTGGGACACCGAACTCCTACGAGCAGTACTTC. This encodes CASCGTPNSYEQYF.

The chain couples TRBV6-1 to TRBJ2-1; 8 nucleotides match TRBD2. CDR1 is MNHNS and CDR2 is SASEGT in the germline V gene. Losses at the gene ends were 3 bases for V and 4 bases for J; bases not matched to a gene: 5. The CDR3 runs to 15 residues. The CDR3: CASSDAGGDYNEQFF. The DNA for the CDR3 is TGTGCCAGCAGTGATGCGGGGGGAGATTACAATGAGCAGTTCTTC.

The V gene is TRBV30, the J gene TRBJ2-1, with a tentative D call TRBD2 (6 bases). The CDR3 is made up of 13 amino acids. The ends were cut back, 2 bases at V and 4 bases at J, with 9 bases in the middle. Germline CDR1 GTSNPN, CDR2 SVGIG (reference sequence). CDR3 amino acids: CAWSWGDYNEQFF. For the CDR3, the DNA is TGTGCCTGGAGTTGGGGGGATTACAATGAGCAGTTCTTC.

The chain employs TRBV6-5 and TRBJ2-2; no clear D gene. The CDR3 is 13 residues long. V was cut by 3 bases and J by 4 bases, with 6 bases left in between. The germline V gene has CDR1 MNHEY and CDR2 SVGAGI. CDR3 in DNA: TGTGCCAGCAGTTATAAAATCACCGGGGAGCTGTTTTTT. This codes for CASSYKITGELFF.

This chain connects TRBV5-1 to TRBJ1-1, with 12 bases lining up with TRBD1. In germline, CDR1 is SGHRS, CDR2 YFSETQ. This CDR3 spans 14 amino acids. J lost 6 bases, V lost 4 bases, and 4 bases had no gene match. For the CDR3, the DNA is TGCGCCAGCAGCATGGGACAGGGGGCCTCTGAAGCTTTCTTT. It codes for CASSMGQGASEAFF.

The chain is built from TRBV11-2 and TRBJ2-1; D gene unclear. Germline CDR1 is SGHAT and CDR2 is FQNNGV. The CDR3 has 11 residues. The V end lost 3 bases, the J end lost 8 bases, and 5 bases lay between the germline ends. For the CDR3, the DNA is TGTGCCAGCAGCTTCGGTGATGAGCAGTTCTTC. Translating gives CASSFGDEQFF.

The chain combines TRBV9 with TRBJ1-2, with TRBD1 as a possible D gene (5 bases). From germline, CDR1 is SGDLS and CDR2 YYNGEE. There are 14 residues in the CDR3. V was pared by 1 base and J by 0 bases, with 7 bases between. The CDR3 bases are TGTGCCAGCAGCGTACAGGGTTCTAACTATGGCTACACCTTC. This translates into CASSVQGSNYGYTF.

The chain carries TRBV9 and TRBJ2-2; D is possibly TRBD2 (5 bases). The V gene's germline CDR1 is SGDLS and CDR2 YYNGEE. The CDR3 has 18 amino acids. V was pared by 10 bases and J by 1 base, with 26 bases between. CDR3 residues: CAFPGMGSTIENTGELFF. CDR3 nucleotide sequence: TGTGCCTTCCCCGGGATGGGCAGCACAATTGAGAACACCGGGGAGCTGTTTTTT.

The rearrangement joins TRBV7-8 to TRBJ1-1; 7 nucleotides align to TRBD1. The CDR3 runs to 15 residues. CDR1 SGHVS and CDR2 FQNEAQ come from the germline V gene. V shed 3 bases, J shed 7 bases, and the junction held 11 bases outside the gene matches. The CDR3 sequence is CASSLGQRRWSEAFF. DNA for the CDR3: TGTGCCAGCAGCTTGGGACAGAGACGGTGGAGTGAAGCTTTCTTT.

The genes are TRBV27 and TRBJ1-6; possibly TRBD1 for D (5 bases). The V gene lost 0 bases and the J gene lost 0 bases, with 15 bases spanning the gap. Germline CDR1 MNHEY, CDR2 SMNVEV (reference sequence). The CDR3 has 19 amino acids. Here the CDR3 reads CASSLSFPGRSSYNSPLHF. For the CDR3, the DNA is TGTGCCAGCAGTTTATCGTTCCCAGGGCGTAGCTCCTATAATTCACCCCTCCACTTT.

The chain combines TRBV4-2 with TRBJ1-6; TRBD1 is a possible D gene (5 bases). Deletions cut 0 bases from V and 8 bases from J, with 8 bases between. Per germline, CDR1 LGHNA and CDR2 YNFKEQ. The CDR3 loop spans 14 amino acids. CDR3 sequence (DNA): TGTGCCAGCAGCCAAGAAGGGGAGGATTCACCCCTCCACTTT. Translating it yields CASSQEGEDSPLHF.

The chain employs TRBV5-1 and TRBJ2-5; the match to TRBD2 covers 7 bases. The germline V gene encodes CDR1 SGHRS and CDR2 YFSETQ. Trimming cost V 2 bases and J 1 base; bases outside gene matches: 5. There are 15 residues in the CDR3. In nucleotides, the CDR3 is TGCGCCAGCAGCTTCCAGCGGGGCTCCCAAGAGACCCAGTACTTC. Translated, it gives CASSFQRGSQETQYF. Together with reference TRBV5-1 and TRBJ2-5, the CDR3 gives the full variable domain: KAGVTQTPRYLIKTRGQQVTLSCSPISGHRSVSWYQQTPGQGLQFLFEYFSETQRNKGNFPGRFSGRQFSNSRSEMNVSTLELGDSALYLCASSFQRGSQETQYFGPGTRLLVL.

The count of this clone is one. The J gene is TRBJ2-1, the V gene TRBV7-2, with 7 bases lining up with TRBD2. The CDR3 loop spans 14 amino acids. Per germline, CDR1 SGHTA and CDR2 FQGNSA. After removal of 4 bases from V and 4 bases from J, the junction contained 4 bases not matched to a gene. The CDR3 here is CASSSPGLYNEQFF. The CDR3 region has the DNA TGTGCCAGCAGCTCCCCGGGACTATACAATGAGCAGTTCTTC.

This clone came up once. V is TRBV21-1 and J is TRBJ1-5. TRBV21-1 is a listed pseudogene. The CDR3 runs 19 residues. The CDR3 DNA sequence: TGTGCCAGCAGCAAAGATAGCCCGCCTACTTACTATAGCAATCAGCCCCAGCATTTT. Translating it yields CASSKDSPPTYYSNQPQHF.